A selection of T cell receptor beta chains follows, all from one sample in a study of blood T cells in healthy people across ages. TCRdb re-called the 5' RACE reads with MiXCR, one entry per CDR3 protein. The sample contains about 590,000 distinct CDR3 sequences, 25% to 35% of which appear only once. The sequenced sample consisted of blood. The receptor source for this set is a woman of 80 years or more in good health. Each CDR3 is given with its conserved first and last residue. The order of the fields is clone size, D gene, V gene, J gene, CDR3 DNA, CDR3 protein. The D gene is left open where the match is weak. Rows give clone size only sometimes, using once, few, many, or a class for an expanded clone.

many	.	TRBV19	TRBJ2-3	TGTGCCAGTAGTATCATGGCAGGACGCACAGATACGCAGTATTTT	CASSIMAGRTDTQYF
.	.	TRBV18	TRBJ2-4	TGTGCCAGCTCACCACCGGAAGAGACCCGGTACTTC	CASSPPEETRYF
many	TRBD1	TRBV5-6	TRBJ1-6	TGTGCCAGCAGCGCCAGGGGGATCGGTAATTCACCCCTCCACTTT	CASSARGIGNSPLHF
many	TRBD1	TRBV7-2	TRBJ2-7	TGTGCCAGCAGCTTAGGGACAGGGGGACACGAGCAGTACTTC	CASSLGTGGHEQYF
.	TRBD1	TRBV5-6	TRBJ1-1	TGTGCCAGCAGCGTCCCCGGACAGGGGGCAACTGAAGCTTTCTTT	CASSVPGQGATEAFF
many	TRBD1	TRBV18	TRBJ2-5	TGTGCCAGCTCGCCGGGACAGGGGTTAGAGACCCAGTACTTC	CASSPGQGLETQYF
many	TRBD2	TRBV20-1	TRBJ2-3	TGCAGTGGGGAGGCTAGCGGGGGGGCCGAAGATACGCAGTATTTT	CSGEASGGAEDTQYF
many	.	TRBV7-9	TRBJ2-1	TGTGCCAGCGCAGAGAGGGCCTATAATGAGCAGTTCTTC	CASAERAYNEQFF
many	.	TRBV7-9	TRBJ1-1	TGTGCCAGCAGCTTAGTGGACAGTGAAGCTTTCTTT	CASSLVDSEAFF
many	.	TRBV5-5	TRBJ2-1	TGTGCCAGCAGCCCACGGGGAGGGGGGCCCTACAATGAGCAGTTCTTC	CASSPRGGGPYNEQFF
few	TRBD2	TRBV19	TRBJ2-1	TGTGCCAGTAGTACACGAGCGGGGGGGCCGGGTGAGCAGTTCTTC	CASSTRAGGPGEQFF
many	.	TRBV12-3/TRBV12-4	TRBJ1-2	TGTGCCAGCAGTTCCCGACAGACACCCGATGGCTACACCTTC	CASSSRQTPDGYTF
.	.	TRBV12-3/TRBV12-4	TRBJ2-3	TGTGCCAGCGTCATGTGGGGAGCAGATGCGCAGTATTTT	CASVMWGADAQYF
.	TRBD2	TRBV20-1	TRBJ2-5	TGCAGTGCTACCAGCCTAGCGGGGGGCAATCAAGAGACCCAGTACTTC	CSATSLAGGNQETQYF
.	TRBD2	TRBV20-1	TRBJ2-7	TGCAGTGCTACTAATCCGGGACTAGCGGAGAAGGGGCAGTACTTC	CSATNPGLAEKGQYF
.	TRBD1	TRBV7-9	TRBJ2-3	TGTGCCAGCAGCTCGACAGGGGAATCAGATACGCAGTATTTT	CASSSTGESDTQYF
few	.	TRBV29-1	TRBJ1-2	TGCAGCGTTGGGACTCCGGAGAGCGGCTACACCTTC	CSVGTPESGYTF
.	.	TRBV5-1	TRBJ1-1	TGCGCCGGCAGCTTGGTCGGGAACACTGAAGCTTTCTTT	CAGSLVGNTEAFF
many	.	TRBV14	TRBJ1-2	TGTGCCAGCAGCCAAAGCCCAGTACGTAACTATGGCTACACCTTC	CASSQSPVRNYGYTF
.	TRBD1	TRBV20-1	TRBJ2-7	TGCAGTGCTAGGGCTACGGACAGGGCCCTTTACGAGCAGTACTTC	CSARATDRALYEQYF
.	.	TRBV2	TRBJ2-2	TGTGCCAGCACGGTTTTTCAGGGGGGCACCGGGGAGCTGTTTTTT	CASTVFQGGTGELFF
.	TRBD2	TRBV7-7	TRBJ2-2	TGTGCCAGCAGCATGGCGGGGGACACCGGGGAGCTGTTTTTT	CASSMAGDTGELFF
.	.	TRBV12-3/TRBV12-4	TRBJ1-1	TGTGCCAGCAGTTTATTAGAATCTGAAGCTTTCTTT	CASSLLESEAFF
.	.	TRBV24-1	TRBJ2-5	TGTGCCACCAGTGATGCGGACAGTAAAGAGACCCAGTACTTC	CATSDADSKETQYF
.	TRBD1	TRBV5-1	TRBJ2-5	TGCGCCAGCAGCTTGGGGACAGGGATCGCCAATGAGCAGTACTTC	CASSLGTGIANEQYF
once	TRBD1	TRBV5-6	TRBJ2-7	TGTGCCTGCAGCTTGGGGGGACAGGGGGATTTTGAGCAGTACTTC	CACSLGGQGDFEQYF
.	.	TRBV6-1	TRBJ2-7	TGTGCCAGCAGTAGGGGGTGGGAAGAGCAGTACTTC	CASSRGWEEQYF
once	TRBD1	TRBV6-5	TRBJ1-5	TGTACCAGCAGTTACTCGAAGGGACAGACCCAGCATTTT	CTSSYSKGQTQHF
many	TRBD1	TRBV7-2	TRBJ1-6	TGTGCCAGCAGCGCTCCTGGACAGGGGAAGGATTCACCCCTCCACTTT	CASSAPGQGKDSPLHF
few	TRBD2	TRBV14	TRBJ2-1	TGTGCCAGCAGCCAACTGACTAGCCAGTTCTTC	CASSQLTSQFF
.	.	TRBV5-1	TRBJ1-2	TGCGCCAGCAGCTTGGAAGGGAATCATGGCCACACCTTC	CASSLEGNHGHTF
many	TRBD2	TRBV3-1	TRBJ2-1	TGTGCCAGCAGAACCACTCCGGGACTAGCGGGGGCAAACACCTACAATGAGCAGTTCTTC	CASRTTPGLAGANTYNEQFF
many	.	TRBV9	TRBJ2-7	TGTGCCAGCAGCGTAGCTGGGACCTTGGACTACGAGCAGTACTTC	CASSVAGTLDYEQYF
.	TRBD1	TRBV19	TRBJ1-5	TGTGCCAGTAGAGCCCCGGGACAGGGGAATCAGCCCCAGCATTTT	CASRAPGQGNQPQHF
many	TRBD2	TRBV20-1	TRBJ2-3	TGCAGTTTTCGCCTAAGCGGGGTGGATACGCAGTATTTT	CSFRLSGVDTQYF
many	.	TRBV7-2	TRBJ2-1	TGTGCCAGCACCTCGGGCAGATCCTACAATGAGCAGTTCTTC	CASTSGRSYNEQFF
.	.	TRBV11-2	TRBJ1-1	TGTGCCAGCAGCATTACACGGGTTGAAGCTTTCTTT	CASSITRVEAFF
many	.	TRBV9	TRBJ2-3	TGTGCCAGCAGCGTAGCGGGGCTTGGAGATACGCAGTATTTT	CASSVAGLGDTQYF
.	.	TRBV9	TRBJ1-4	TGTGCCAGCAGCGTAGGTTTAGGGAATGAAAAACTGTTTTTT	CASSVGLGNEKLFF
many	.	TRBV6-6	TRBJ1-1	TGTGCCAGCAGTTATGGAGGGAGCACTGAAGCTTTCTTT	CASSYGGSTEAFF
.	.	TRBV6-2/TRBV6-3	TRBJ1-5	TGTGCCAGCGGGTCGCCAGGTGTGAGCAATCAGCCCCAGCATTTT	CASGSPGVSNQPQHF
.	TRBD1	TRBV4-1	TRBJ1-4	TGCGCCAGCAGCCGCTCTCGACAGGGAGGACGGGAAAAACTGTTTTTT	CASSRSRQGGREKLFF
.	.	TRBV15	TRBJ1-6	TGTGCCACCAGCAAACTAACAGGGAGCTCCTATAATTCACCCCTCCACTTT	CATSKLTGSSYNSPLHF
.	TRBD1	TRBV6-2/TRBV6-3	TRBJ1-2	TGTGCCAGCAGAGGACAGGCTGACCGATATGGCTACACCTTC	CASRGQADRYGYTF
many	.	TRBV6-6	TRBJ2-5	TGTGCCAGCAGTTACTCGATTAGCCGAGAGACCCAGTACTTC	CASSYSISRETQYF
.	.	TRBV20-1	TRBJ1-2	TGCAGTGCTTCGGGAGTCATAGGGCACACCTTC	CSASGVIGHTF
many	TRBD1	TRBV11-2	TRBJ1-1	TGTGCCAGCGCCCAGGGGGGAAACACTGAAGCTTTCTTT	CASAQGGNTEAFF
many	.	TRBV5-1	TRBJ1-1	TGCGCCAGCAGCCCCGAGGGGCTAAGGACTGAAGCTTTCTTT	CASSPEGLRTEAFF
many	.	TRBV6-5	TRBJ1-2	TGTGCCAGCAGTTACTCACGGGCCGACGCGGGCTACACCTTC	CASSYSRADAGYTF
.	TRBD1	TRBV29-1	TRBJ1-1	TGCAGCGCCGGACAGGGAATGAACACTGAAGCTTTCTTT	CSAGQGMNTEAFF